This T cell receptor (beta chain) was profiled in a study of shared clonotypes between healthy human individuals. Points from the study as a whole: Richness estimates generally favored naive over memory subsets. Among donors, sharing of clonotypes was expected to be affected by sequencing depth.

This CDR3 is 15 amino acids long. Germline loops: CDR1 MNHEY, CDR2 SVGAGI. V was clipped by 4 bases and J by 4 bases; unmatched bases: 6. This clone was counted once. Its antigen remains unknown. Naive CD8 cells, CD45RO-negative and positively selected for CCR7, excluded terminally differentiated effector memory CD45RA+ cells. Every donor, a Caucasian adult, lived in Nashville, Tennessee. Assay used: immunoSEQ multiplex PCR; TCRdb lists only in-frame clones, some missing. The repertoire has 2 million to 2.5 million clones, about 95% of them found once; the top ten carry roughly 1.1%. The specimen sequenced was naive CD8+ T cells sorted from blood. This TCR derives from a man younger than 35 in good health. The chain employs TRBV6-5 and TRBJ2-5; 10 bases match TRBD2. The CDR3 nucleotides are TGTGCCAGCAGTTCGCTAGCGGGAGAAGGAGAGACCCAGTACTTC. This encodes CASSSLAGEGETQYF.